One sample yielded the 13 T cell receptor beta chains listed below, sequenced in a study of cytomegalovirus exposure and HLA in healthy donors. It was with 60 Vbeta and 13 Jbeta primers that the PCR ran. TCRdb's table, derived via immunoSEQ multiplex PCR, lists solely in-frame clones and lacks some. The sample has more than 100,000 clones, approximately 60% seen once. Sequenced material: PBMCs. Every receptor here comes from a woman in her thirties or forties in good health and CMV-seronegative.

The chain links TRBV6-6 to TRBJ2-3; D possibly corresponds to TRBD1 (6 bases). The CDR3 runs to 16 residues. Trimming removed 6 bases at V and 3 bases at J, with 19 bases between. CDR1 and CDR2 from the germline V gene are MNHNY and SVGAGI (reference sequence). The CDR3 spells CASSNYRVGVTDTQYF. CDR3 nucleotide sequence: TGTGCCAGCAGCAATTACAGGGTTGGCGTGACAGATACGCAGTATTTT.

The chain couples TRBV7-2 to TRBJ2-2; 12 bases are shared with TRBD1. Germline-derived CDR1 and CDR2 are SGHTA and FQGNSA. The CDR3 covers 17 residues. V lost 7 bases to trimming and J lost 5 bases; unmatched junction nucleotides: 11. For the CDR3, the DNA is TGTGCCAGCAAATCCGGGACAGGGGGCGGGAAAACCGGGGAGCTGTTTTTT. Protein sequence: CASKSGTGGGKTGELFF.

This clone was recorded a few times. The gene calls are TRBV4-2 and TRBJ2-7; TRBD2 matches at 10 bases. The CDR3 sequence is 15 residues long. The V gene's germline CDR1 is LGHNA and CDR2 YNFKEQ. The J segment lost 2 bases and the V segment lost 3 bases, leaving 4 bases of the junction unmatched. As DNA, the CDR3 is TGTGCCAGCAGCCAGGGCAGCGGGGGGGCCTACGAGCAGTACTTC. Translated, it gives CASSQGSGGAYEQYF.

Here the CDR3 reads CAWTGGLGDTQYF. The DNA of the CDR3 is TGTGCCTGGACGGGGGGCTTAGGAGATACGCAGTATTTT. The V call is TRBV30, the J call TRBJ2-3, with a possible D match to TRBD2 (7 bases). Germline CDR1 and CDR2: GTSNPN and SVGIG (reference sequence). The CDR3 length is 13 residues. V lost 4 bases to trimming and J lost 5 bases, with 13 bases between them. Combining the CDR3 with reference TRBV30 and TRBJ2-3 gives the whole variable domain SQTIHQWPATLVQPVGSPLSLECTVEGTSNPNLYWYRQAAGRGLQLLFYSVGIGQISSEVPQNLSASRPQDRQFILSSKKLLLSDSGFYLCAWTGGLGDTQYFGPGTRLTVL.

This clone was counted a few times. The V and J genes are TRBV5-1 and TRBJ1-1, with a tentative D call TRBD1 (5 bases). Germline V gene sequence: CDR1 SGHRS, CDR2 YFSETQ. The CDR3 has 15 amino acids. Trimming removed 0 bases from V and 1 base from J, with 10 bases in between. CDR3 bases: TGCGCCAGCAGCTTGGCCGGGCAGGGGAACACTGAAGCTTTCTTT. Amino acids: CASSLAGQGNTEAFF.

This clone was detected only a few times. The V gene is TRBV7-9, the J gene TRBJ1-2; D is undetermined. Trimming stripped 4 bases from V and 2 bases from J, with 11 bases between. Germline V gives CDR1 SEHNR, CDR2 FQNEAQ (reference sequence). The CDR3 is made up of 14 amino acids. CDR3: CASSSLTVNYGYTF. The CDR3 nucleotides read TGTGCCAGCAGCTCCCTGACTGTGAACTATGGCTACACCTTC.

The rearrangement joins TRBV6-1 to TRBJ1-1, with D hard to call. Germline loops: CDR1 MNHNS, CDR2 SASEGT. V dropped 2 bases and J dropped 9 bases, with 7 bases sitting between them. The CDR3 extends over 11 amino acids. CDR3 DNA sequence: TGTGCCAGCAGTGAAACTCGTAAAGCTTTCTTT. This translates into CASSETRKAFF.

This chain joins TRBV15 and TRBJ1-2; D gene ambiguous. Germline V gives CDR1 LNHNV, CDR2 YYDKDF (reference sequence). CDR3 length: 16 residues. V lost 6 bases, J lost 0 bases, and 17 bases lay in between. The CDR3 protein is CATRSSGDIPNYGYTF. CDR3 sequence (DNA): TGTGCCACCAGAAGTTCCGGTGACATTCCTAACTATGGCTACACCTTC.

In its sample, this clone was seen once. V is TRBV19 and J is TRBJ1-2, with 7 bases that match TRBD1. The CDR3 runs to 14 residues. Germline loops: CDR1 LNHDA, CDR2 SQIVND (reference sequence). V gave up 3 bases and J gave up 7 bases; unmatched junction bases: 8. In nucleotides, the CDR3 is TGTGCCAGTAGTATGCCAGGGGGTACGATTGGCTACACCTTC. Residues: CASSMPGGTIGYTF.

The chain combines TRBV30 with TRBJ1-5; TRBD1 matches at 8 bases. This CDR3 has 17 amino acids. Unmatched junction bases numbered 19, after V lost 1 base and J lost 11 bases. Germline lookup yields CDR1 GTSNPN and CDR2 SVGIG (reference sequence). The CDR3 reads CAWSALRTGRTGGAQHF. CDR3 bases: TGTGCCTGGAGTGCCCTTCGGACAGGGCGAACCGGGGGTGCCCAGCATTTT.

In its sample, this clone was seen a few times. CDR3 coding DNA: TGTGCCAGCAGAGCGACAGGGGGCGCGGGCCAGCCCCAGCATTTT. Amino acids: CASRATGGAGQPQHF. This chain connects TRBV2 to TRBJ1-5; 10 bases agree with TRBD1. The CDR3 has 15 residues. V trimming: 6 bases; J trimming: 7 bases; junction bases outside the gene matches: 9. CDR1 and CDR2 from the germline V gene are SNHLY and FYNNEI.

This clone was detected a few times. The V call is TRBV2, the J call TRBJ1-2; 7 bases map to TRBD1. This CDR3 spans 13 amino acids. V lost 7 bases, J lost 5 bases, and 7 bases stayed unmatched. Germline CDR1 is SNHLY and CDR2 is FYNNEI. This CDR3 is CASIFDRAYGYTF. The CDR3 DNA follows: TGTGCCAGCATTTTCGACAGGGCTTATGGCTACACCTTC.

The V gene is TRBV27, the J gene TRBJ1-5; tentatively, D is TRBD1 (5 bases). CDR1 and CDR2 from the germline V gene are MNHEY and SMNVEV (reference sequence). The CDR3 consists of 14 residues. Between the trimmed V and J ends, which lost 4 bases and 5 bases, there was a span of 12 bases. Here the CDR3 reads CASSSRGRDQPQHF. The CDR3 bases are TGTGCCAGCAGTTCCCGGGGGAGGGATCAGCCCCAGCATTTT.